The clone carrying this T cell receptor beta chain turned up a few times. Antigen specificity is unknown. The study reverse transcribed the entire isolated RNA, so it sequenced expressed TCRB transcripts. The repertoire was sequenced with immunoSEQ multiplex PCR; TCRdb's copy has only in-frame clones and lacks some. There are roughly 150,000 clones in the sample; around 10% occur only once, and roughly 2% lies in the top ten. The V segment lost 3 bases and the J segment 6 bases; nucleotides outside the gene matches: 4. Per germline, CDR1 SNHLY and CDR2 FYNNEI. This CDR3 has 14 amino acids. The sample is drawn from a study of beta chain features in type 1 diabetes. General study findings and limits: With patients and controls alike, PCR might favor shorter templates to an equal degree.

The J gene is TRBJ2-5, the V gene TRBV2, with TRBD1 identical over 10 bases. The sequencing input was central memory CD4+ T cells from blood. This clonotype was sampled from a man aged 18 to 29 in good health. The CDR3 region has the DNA TGTGCCAGCAGTGACGGGACAGGGGCGAAGACCCAGTACTTC. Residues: CASSDGTGAKTQYF.